The rows below give T cell receptor beta chains drawn from one sample of a study of T cell responses to AZD1222 COVID-19 vaccine. Assay used: immunoSEQ multiplex PCR; TCRdb lists only in-frame clones, some missing. There are about 170,000 clones in the sample; over 75% occur only once, and about 6.9% lies in the top ten. Specimen: peripheral blood, collected on day 0 of AZD1222 vaccination. Receptors originate from an adult in good health. Both conserved end residues are trimmed from each CDR3.

>TRBV6-2/TRBV6-3
ASSYPGRNGYT
>TRBV30
AWSWANTGELF
>TRBV27
ASSAGTGAYGYT
>TRBV3-1/TRBV3-2
ASSSGTNTEAF
>TRBV6-2/TRBV6-3
ASSYSSGGGETQY
>TRBV5-1
ASSWTPRLAGNTGELF
>TRBV3-1/TRBV3-2
ASSQGLAGGYYEQY
>TRBV10-3
AISPLVGTGEGEQY
>TRBV6-5
ASNKGDSYEQY
>TRBV7-7
ASSLGLTGQADEQF
>TRBV19
ASTIPSGGVWTGELF
>TRBV2
ASRPLERGSEQF
>TRBV5-1
ASSLEFGSGYT
>TRBV12-3/TRBV12-4
ASSRGRNYGYT
>TRBV5-4
ASSLRYREVEAF
>TRBV15
ATSGGSAAGEQY
>TRBV10-2
ASSESTRDRLGVKTQY
>TRBV11-1
ASSLRGTYEQY
>TRBV20-1
SASDSSGNTIY
>TRBV5-4
ASSLEAGGAYGYT
>TRBV9
ASSAGGGTEAF
>TRBV2
ASNGNEKLF
>TRBV12-2
ASRYVGRPGGYT
>TRBV7-2
ASSERGGQGSYEQY
>TRBV30
AWGQGGLGQPQH
>TRBV11-2
ASSLAGTSRYEQY
>TRBV9
ASSVDGGQSQPQH
>TRBV11-1
ASSGDRGLDTQY
>TRBV28
ASSVPATSYEQY
>TRBV6-5
ASSYRQNTEAF
>TRBV10-3
AISRTGELF
>TRBV7-2
ASSRDRGWLDTQY
>TRBV5-6
ASSFYSGENTGELF
>TRBV7-9
ASSYGRGYGYT
>TRBV4-1
ASSLNRLAQETQY
>TRBV5-1
ASGRQGSYEQY
>TRBV28
ASRPPTVGGGEQY
>TRBV7-9
ASSLVLSGITEAF
>TRBV18
ASSPVDSTSQETQY
>TRBV4-3
ASSQDRANYGYT
>TRBV4-1
ASSHVSIYKGSGANVLT
>TRBV14
ASSAGARKEKLF
>TRBV14
ASSPSPGARTEAF
>TRBV9
ASSLGTAYEQY
>TRBV7-3
ASSSRLAGGSDTQY
>TRBV19
ASSTTVNSNQPQH
>TRBV28
ASHRPGVEKLF
>TRBV6-2/TRBV6-3
ASSQMPGQRNTEAF
>TRBV6-5
ASSYSVSYEQY
>TRBV5-1
ASSWGQGGYT
>TRBV11-3
ASSLSGSTDTQY